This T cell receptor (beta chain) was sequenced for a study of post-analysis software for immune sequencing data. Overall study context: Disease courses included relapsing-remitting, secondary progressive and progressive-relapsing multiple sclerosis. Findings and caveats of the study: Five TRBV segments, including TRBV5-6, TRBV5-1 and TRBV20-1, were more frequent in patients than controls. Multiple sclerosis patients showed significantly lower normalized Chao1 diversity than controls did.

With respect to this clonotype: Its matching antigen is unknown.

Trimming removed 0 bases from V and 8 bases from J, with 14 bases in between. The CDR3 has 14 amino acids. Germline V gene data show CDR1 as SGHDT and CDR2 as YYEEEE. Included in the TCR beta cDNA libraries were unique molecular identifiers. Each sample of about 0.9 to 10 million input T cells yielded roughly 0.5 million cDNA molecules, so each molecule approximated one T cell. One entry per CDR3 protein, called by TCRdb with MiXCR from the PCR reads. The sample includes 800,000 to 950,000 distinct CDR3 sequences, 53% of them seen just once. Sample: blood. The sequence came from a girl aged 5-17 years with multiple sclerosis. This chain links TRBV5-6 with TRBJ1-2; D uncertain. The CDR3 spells CASSLELRGNGYTF. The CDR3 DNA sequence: TGTGCCAGCAGCTTGGAACTTCGGGGAAACGGCTACACCTTC.